This TCR beta chain was identified in a study of blood T cell repertoires in COVID-19. Study context: Donors in the United States, Italy and Spain gave samples during acute or convalescent COVID-19. PBMCs, B-cell-depleted T cells, or T cells were the source of the cDNA or gDNA that made up the material.

The J segment lost 4 bases and the V segment lost 0 bases, leaving 13 bases of the junction unmatched. The CDR3 has 18 amino acids. Germline lookup yields CDR1 SGHDN and CDR2 FVKESK. Original methodology: By means of reference gene primer amplification, nucleated cell counts were estimated. Produced via immunoSEQ multiplex PCR; TCRdb's table is partial and in-frame only. That table furnishes V, J and clone size, whereas the DNA furnished D and trimming. Of some 150,000 clones listed, approximately 90% are singletons. Sequenced material: peripheral blood. This sequence joins TRBV14 and TRBJ2-3; TRBD2 aligns across 7 bases. This TCR derives from a woman aged 35 to 49 with acute or convalescent COVID-19. CDR3 region: CASSQDIYAAGVADTQYF. Written as DNA, the CDR3 is TGTGCCAGCAGCCAAGATATTTATGCTGCGGGAGTTGCAGATACGCAGTATTTT. The variable domain in full, completed from reference TRBV14 and TRBJ2-3, reads EAGVTQFPSHSVIEKGQTVTLRCDPISGHDNLYWYRRVMGKEIKFLLHFVKESKQDESGMPNNRFLAERTGGTYSTLKVQPAELEDSGVYFCASSQDIYAAGVADTQYFGPGTRLTVL.